This TCR beta chain was recovered during a study of T cell responses to AZD1222 COVID-19 vaccine. Sequenced by immunoSEQ multiplex PCR; TCRdb stores in-frame clones only, minus some. The data hold 150,000 to 160,000 clones, with 90% observed a single time. The CDR3 sequence is 18 residues long. V lost 4 bases and J lost 0, with 19 bases in between. Germline lookup yields CDR1 SGHTA and CDR2 FQGNSA. The sequence derives from an adult in good health. This chain connects TRBV7-2 to TRBJ1-3; D is possibly TRBD1 (6 bases). The starting material was peripheral blood, obtained on day 0 of AZD1222 vaccination. In DNA, the CDR3 is TGTGCCAGCAGCTGGGCCCCTGGACAGATAAGCTCTGGAAACACCATATATTTT. Translation: CASSWAPGQISSGNTIYF.